The present entry profiles one TCR beta chain with its context. The data originate from a study of shared clonotypes between healthy human individuals. The CDR3 contains 21 residues. Per the germline V gene, CDR1 is LNHNV and CDR2 is YYDKDF (reference sequence). V dropped 0 bases and J dropped 3; count of bases not matched to a gene: 23. TCRdb's table, derived via immunoSEQ multiplex PCR, lists solely in-frame clones and lacks some. Of over a million clones in the sample, 98% were seen once. The sequence derives from a man aged 25-45 years in good health. This chain links TRBV15 with TRBJ2-7; 7 bases agree with TRBD1. Sequenced: naive CD4+ T cells sorted from blood. The subset denotes: CD45RA+ positively selected. The CDR3 coding sequence is TGTGCCACCAGCAGAGATTGGCCGAGACAGGGCTCCCTAATCCCGAGCTACGAGCAGTACTTC. Amino acid sequence: CATSRDWPRQGSLIPSYEQYF.